The entry that follows covers one T cell receptor (beta chain) sequence. The antigen remains unidentified. This specimen belongs to a study of PD-1 blockade in mismatch repair-deficient tumors. At the level of the study: Enrolled about 2013-2016, patients had progressing, pretreated mismatch repair-deficient cancers of around 12 types.

This CDR3 contains 15 residues. V gave up 3 bases and J gave up 3 bases; unmatched junction bases: 6. CDR1 is SGDLS and CDR2 is YYNGEE in the germline V gene. Broader study findings: Rapid post-treatment expansion, then contraction, generally preceding radiologic response, marked tumor-resident clones.

TCRdb keeps only in-frame clones here, not all; method: immunoSEQ multiplex PCR. The data show about 51,000 clones, roughly 75% seen once. V usage is TRBV9 and J usage is TRBJ2-3, with 8 bases matching TRBD1. The sample consisted of peripheral blood, taken 4 weeks after starting pembrolizumab. This TCR came from an adult with mismatch repair-deficient cancer. CDR3 coding DNA: TGTGCCAGCAGCGGAAGGACAGGGACGACAGATACGCAGTATTTT. Translation gives CASSGRTGTTDTQYF.